This T cell receptor beta chain stems from a study of patients and donors after allogeneic stem cell transplantation. Via MiXCR, TCRdb re-called the RT-PCR reads, giving one row per CDR3 protein. The table lists about a million distinct CDR3 sequences, approximately 19% of them singletons. CDR1 is MGHRA, CDR2 YSYEKL, per germline. V lost 4 bases, J lost 3 bases, and 12 bases lay in between. The CDR3 contains 15 residues. The source is a human donor who was either an allogeneic HSCT recipient or a stem cell or donor lymphocyte infusion donor (not recorded which). It is not recorded whose cells these are; they may come from a transplant donor. The chain couples TRBV4-1 to TRBJ2-2, with a tentative D call TRBD1 (5 bases). The sequenced sample was blood, either unsorted or a sorted T cell fraction (not recorded which). CDR3 sequence (DNA): TGCGCCAGCAGCCCCGACAGCAAGTACACCGGGGAGCTGTTTTTT. This gives the protein CASSPDSKYTGELFF.